The rows below give T cell receptor beta chains drawn from one sample of a study of identical twins. TCRdb independently ran MiXCR on the 5' RACE reads; one entry per CDR3 protein. The profile shows about 240,000 distinct CDR3 sequences, 8% to 11% of them singletons. The sample comprised memory T cells sorted from blood. These receptors all come from a man in his forties or fifties in good health. The CDR3 runs from the conserved cysteine through the conserved F or W. A D gene is named only where the DNA matches it firmly. Size is omitted from some rows. Given values are once, few, many or a class for expanded clones.

V,size,D,J,DNA,CDR3
TRBV27,many,.,TRBJ1-2,TGTGCCAGCAGAGAAGCAGGGATTTACTATGGCTACACCTTC,CASREAGIYYGYTF
TRBV10-3,.,.,TRBJ2-2,TGTGCCATCGGTTCGGACCCTGTCAACACCGGGGAGCTGTTTTTT,CAIGSDPVNTGELFF
TRBV20-1,.,.,TRBJ2-7,TGCAGTGCTAGAACCTTGGGCAGGGTTTACTCCTACGAGCAGTACTTC,CSARTLGRVYSYEQYF
TRBV4-3,many,.,TRBJ2-2,TGCGCCAGCAGCCAAGATAGGGCGGGGTTGAACACCGGGGAGCTGTTTTTT,CASSQDRAGLNTGELFF
TRBV9,many,TRBD2,TRBJ2-7,TGTGCCAGCAGCCTCGGGGGGGGACTAGCGGTCTACGAGCAGTACTTC,CASSLGGGLAVYEQYF
TRBV3-1,.,.,TRBJ2-5,TGTGCCAGCAGCCAAGATCCTACGGATCAAGAGACCCAGTACTTC,CASSQDPTDQETQYF
TRBV27,.,TRBD2,TRBJ2-1,TGTGCCAGCAGTTTATCCGGGAGGGTTAACAATGAGCAGTTCTTC,CASSLSGRVNNEQFF
TRBV7-9,few,.,TRBJ2-3,TGTGCCAGCAGCTTAGCGGCAGGGCTGGCAGATACGCAGTATTTT,CASSLAAGLADTQYF
TRBV28,.,.,TRBJ1-1,TGTGCCAGCAGTCAAAGGGTAACTGAAGCTTTCTTT,CASSQRVTEAFF
TRBV7-2,many,.,TRBJ1-4,TGTGCCAGCAGCTCAGCCGGGACGGTCATTGAAAAACTGTTTTTT,CASSSAGTVIEKLFF
TRBV7-2,few,.,TRBJ1-6,TGTGCCAGCAGCTTAGTGACGGGCGATAATTCACCCCTCCACTTT,CASSLVTGDNSPLHF
TRBV7-8,many,.,TRBJ2-2,TGTGCCAGCAGCTCAGGGGTCACCGGGGAGCTGTTTTTT,CASSSGVTGELFF
TRBV11-2,few,.,TRBJ1-6,TGTGCCAGCAGCTTAGAACAGAGCATGGGTTCACCCCTCCACTTT,CASSLEQSMGSPLHF
TRBV29-1,many,.,TRBJ2-7,TGCAGCGTTACGTTGGCCTACGAGCAGTACTTC,CSVTLAYEQYF
TRBV3-1,many,.,TRBJ1-1,TGTGCCAGCAGCCCCCTAGGGGGGAACACTGAAGCTTTCTTT,CASSPLGGNTEAFF
TRBV4-3,few,.,TRBJ2-1,TGCGCCAGCAGCCAACGGCACGGGGACAATGAGCAGTTCTTC,CASSQRHGDNEQFF
TRBV10-3,many,TRBD2,TRBJ2-3,TGTGCCTCCTCCGGTGAGCGGGGGAGCGATACGCAGTATTTT,CASSGERGSDTQYF
TRBV7-2,many,.,TRBJ1-1,TGTGCCAGCAGCTTATTAGGGGGAGGGACGAACACTGAAGCTTTCTTT,CASSLLGGGTNTEAFF
TRBV11-2,many,TRBD2,TRBJ2-5,TGTGCCAGCAGCCTCCCGGGACTAACGGAGACCCAGTACTTC,CASSLPGLTETQYF
TRBV12-3/TRBV12-4,.,TRBD1,TRBJ2-6,TGTGCCAGCAGCTCCGGGACAGGAAGCTCTGGGGCCAACGTCCTGACTTTC,CASSSGTGSSGANVLTF
TRBV7-2,many,.,TRBJ2-5,TGTGCCAGCAGCTTAGTGATCGGGCAAGAGACCCAGTACTTC,CASSLVIGQETQYF
TRBV7-2,few,.,TRBJ2-3,TGTGCCAGCAGCTTGGCGCTAATAAATACGCAGTATTTT,CASSLALINTQYF
TRBV5-6,many,.,TRBJ2-5,TGTGCCAGCAGCTTTGGGGGCCAAGAGACCCAGTACTTC,CASSFGGQETQYF
TRBV20-1,few,TRBD2,TRBJ2-1,TGCAGTGCTAGTGTGGGGGGGGACTTCCGAAGGCAGTTCTTC,CSASVGGDFRRQFF
TRBV3-1,many,.,TRBJ2-5,TGTGCCAGCAGCCAGCGGGAAGGGGTCCAAGAGACCCAGTACTTC,CASSQREGVQETQYF
TRBV7-9,few,.,TRBJ1-5,TGTGCCAGCAGCTTAGGTCCCAAGCAGCCCCAGCATTTT,CASSLGPKQPQHF
TRBV19,many,.,TRBJ1-1,TGTGCCAGTAGCCCTCTAGGGAACACTGAAGCTTTCTTT,CASSPLGNTEAFF
TRBV20-1,few,TRBD1,TRBJ1-4,TGCAGTGCTACGGACAGGGGTGAAAAACTGTTTTTT,CSATDRGEKLFF
TRBV6-2/TRBV6-3,few,.,TRBJ2-2,TGTGCCAGCAGTTACCCCACACGGCTCAGGTGGGACACCGGGGAGCTGTTTTTT,CASSYPTRLRWDTGELFF
TRBV20-1,many,TRBD2,TRBJ2-1,TGCAGAGCCGGGACTAGCGGAGGCCGGCAGTTCTTC,CRAGTSGGRQFF
TRBV19,few,.,TRBJ2-1,TGTGCCAGTAGCCTAGAGGGCTCCTACAATGAGCAGTTCTTC,CASSLEGSYNEQFF
TRBV9,.,.,TRBJ2-3,TGTGCCAGCAGCGTAGGTTTTAGCATGGGAGATACGCAGTATTTT,CASSVGFSMGDTQYF
TRBV7-7,many,.,TRBJ2-1,TGTGCTAGCAGCTTGGAGGGGGCACCTTACAATGAGCAGTTCTTC,CASSLEGAPYNEQFF
TRBV27,.,TRBD1,TRBJ1-2,TGTGCCAGCAGTTTATTCGGCAGGGGGGACTATGGCTACACCTTC,CASSLFGRGDYGYTF
TRBV20-1,few,TRBD2,TRBJ2-1,TGCAGTGCTGCTCGAACTAGCGCCGATGAGCAGTTCTTC,CSAARTSADEQFF
TRBV20-1,.,.,TRBJ2-5,TGCAGTGCCAGTAGCCGGGTCGAGACGCGAGAGACCCAGTACTTC,CSASSRVETRETQYF
TRBV13,many,TRBD1,TRBJ2-5,TGTGCCAGCAGCGCGCAGACAGGGCGCAGGGCGCTACAAGAGACCCAGTACTTC,CASSAQTGRRALQETQYF
TRBV7-2,.,.,TRBJ2-5,TGTGCCAGCAGCTTAGAATGGACATCTGAGACCCAGTACTTC,CASSLEWTSETQYF
TRBV10-2,many,TRBD2,TRBJ2-5,TGCGCCAGCAGTGATCTAGCGGGAGGGAAACAAGAGACCCAGTACTTC,CASSDLAGGKQETQYF
TRBV28,many,.,TRBJ2-2,TGTGCCAGCAGTACCCCCTCAGTCGGGGAGCTGTTTTTT,CASSTPSVGELFF
TRBV4-3,many,TRBD2,TRBJ2-3,TGCGCCAGCAGCCAAGATTTCGGAGCGGGAGCAGATACGCAGTATTTT,CASSQDFGAGADTQYF
TRBV30,many,.,TRBJ1-1,TGTGCCTGGAGTGTACAAGGGGGGAACACTGAAGCTTTCTTT,CAWSVQGGNTEAFF
TRBV5-1,many,.,TRBJ1-2,TGCGCCAGCAGTTCTGGGGAGGACAACTATGGCTACACCTTC,CASSSGEDNYGYTF
TRBV6-2/TRBV6-3,many,TRBD1,TRBJ1-1,TGTGCCAGCAGTCCAGACAGGGCGAGCACTGAAGCTTTCTTT,CASSPDRASTEAFF
TRBV28,.,TRBD2,TRBJ2-7,TGTGCCAGCGGAGGACTAGCCGGCGAGCAGTACTTC,CASGGLAGEQYF
TRBV12-3/TRBV12-4,many,.,TRBJ2-5,TGTGCCAGCAGGGGGGGCCTCCAAGAGACCCAGTACTTC,CASRGGLQETQYF